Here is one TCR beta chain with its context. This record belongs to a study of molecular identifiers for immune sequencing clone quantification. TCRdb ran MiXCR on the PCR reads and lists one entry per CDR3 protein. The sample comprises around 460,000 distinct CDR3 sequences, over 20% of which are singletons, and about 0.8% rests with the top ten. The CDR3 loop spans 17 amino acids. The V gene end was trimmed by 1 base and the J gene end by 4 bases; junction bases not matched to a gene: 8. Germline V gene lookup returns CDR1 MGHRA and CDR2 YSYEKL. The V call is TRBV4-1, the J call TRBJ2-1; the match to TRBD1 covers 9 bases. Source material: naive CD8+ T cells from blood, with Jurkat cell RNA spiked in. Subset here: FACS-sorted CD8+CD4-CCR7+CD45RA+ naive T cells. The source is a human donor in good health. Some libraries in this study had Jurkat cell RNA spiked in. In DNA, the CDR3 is TGCGCCAGCAGCCAAGGACCCGGGACAGGGCTATACAATGAGCAGTTCTTC. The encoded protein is CASSQGPGTGLYNEQFF.